This T cell receptor beta chain appears in the sequencing data of a study of blood T cells in healthy people across ages (dated by TCRdb to the mid-2010s). Regarding the study in general: In model experiments, template switching captured about one uniquely barcoded TCR beta cDNA molecule for every two T cells. Two additional independent replicas of 1 million unique cDNA reads from the same blood draw were analyzed for two donors (one aged 18 to 29 and one aged 80 or older). Four age groups were formed from the donors: young (average approximately 15 years), middle-aged (more than 35), aged (about 62) and long-lived (around 82). To avoid experimental bias, donors of different ages were distributed randomly across sequencing lanes. Using deep sequencing normalized with unique cDNA molecular identifiers, the study measured how TCR beta repertoire diversity changes with age. Here is what the overall study found, with its caveats: Observed TCR beta diversity correlated strongly with the percentage of naive T cells measured by flow cytometry. Observed TCR beta diversity per million T cells fell roughly linearly with age, and a significant reduction was already apparent by age around 44. Because donor CMV infection status was unknown, age-related changes in expanded clonotypes were potentially confounded. Total diversity estimates from one million sequenced T cells were considered lower bounds and underestimates. Compared with the aged group, the long-lived group had more naive CD4+ T cells, fewer expanded clones and increased TCR diversity, a pattern suggesting age selection. Bulk unsorted PBMC profiling prevented conclusive comparison of naive and antigen-experienced compartments.

As to this clonotype: The target of this receptor is not known. No base quality values were provided; no much bigger clone lies one nucleotide off.

V is cut by 4 bases and J by 6 bases, and the space between the germline ends is 12 bases. From its cysteine to its phenylalanine, the CDR3 spans 13 amino acids. The only DNA kept is the CDR3, 39 bases in frame from the first base. From the germline V gene (reference sequence), CDR1 is DFQATT and CDR2 is SNEGSKA. The receptor library was made with 5' RACE. Instrument used: Illumina HiSeq 2500. A second PCR of about 6 to 11 cycles was run with a J-beta primer mix and a sample-barcoded 5' primer. A unique molecular identifier was introduced onto each TCR beta cDNA molecule by a template-switch 5' adaptor carrying 12 random nucleotides. Each sample yielded at least 3 million CDR3-containing paired-end reads. First-strand cDNA synthesis was performed from all RNA using the Mint cDNA synthesis kit, with priming by a TRBC-specific oligonucleotide. After uracil-DNA glycosylase treatment, a first 18-cycle PCR used universal primers M1SS and BC2_uni_R on all cDNA. Regarding the original processing steps: Each sample was normalized by randomly selecting 1 million high-quality reads, each carrying a distinct molecular identifier. Instead of being binned into consensus sequences, reads that shared molecular identifiers were thrown out. MiTCR, set to a Q25 quality threshold and the strictest error-elimination algorithm, was used for CDR3 identification, clonotype clustering and error correction. A nonparametric unseen species model with Euler transformation was used to estimate lower-bound total TCR beta diversity. The public reads were run again by TCRdb, first through fastp at Q25 and then through MiXCR, and only productive beta chains were kept. Rows with a matching CDR3 protein are joined into one entry that keeps the most common DNA and genes. The V and J calls, along with clone size, are taken from TCRdb and not from the paper's own processing. This sample holds about 570,000 distinct CDR3 sequences; 25% to 30% were observed only once. The ten largest clones represent around 20% of the sample.

The donors were roughly 40 Caucasian individuals from Russia, aged roughly 6 to 100 years, who were systemically healthy. Around 10 milliliters of peripheral blood were drawn from each donor into EDTA-treated Vacutainer tubes. Ficoll-Paque density-gradient centrifugation was used to isolate PBMCs, with at least 7 million per sample. Trizol reagent was used to extract total RNA from PBMCs, with at least 6 micrograms per sample. Naive CD45RAhigh/CD27high T cell percentages were measured by flow cytometry on a PBMC aliquot from every donor. The sequenced sample was blood. Recombination joined TRBV20-1 with TRBJ1-4; perhaps TRBD1 is the D gene, with 5 bases matching. The origin of this receptor is a woman in her seventies in good health. The DNA sequence reads TGCAGTGCTACTGAGGGGCCGGATGAAAAACTGTTTTTT. This translates into CSATEGPDEKLFF.